This T cell receptor beta chain is drawn from a study of blood T cell repertoires in COVID-19. Study background: Both acute and convalescent COVID-19 samples were obtained from the United States, Italy and Spain. Nucleic acid was either cDNA or gDNA, and it came from T cells, B-cell-depleted T cells, or PBMCs.

As originally analysed: Counts of nucleated cells, estimated from reference gene primer amplification, were obtained. Repertoires were generated with immunoSEQ multiplex PCR, while TCRdb's copy carries only in-frame clones and drops some. V and J calls and clone size are given by that table; D and trimming were obtained from the DNA. The profile shows about 74,000 clones, around 86% of them singletons. The V gene's germline CDR1 is SGHVS and CDR2 FQNEAQ. The CDR3 has 17 residues. J gave up 4 bases and V 3 bases, and 11 bases lay outside the gene matches. Sequenced: peripheral blood. The J gene is TRBJ2-3, the V gene TRBV7-8; TRBD1 aligns across 9 bases. The clonotype originates from a woman aged 80 or over with active or convalescent COVID-19. CDR3 bases: TGTGCCAGCAGCTTCCGCCGGGGGACAGGGTTTGCAGATACGCAGTATTTT. Translated, it gives CASSFRRGTGFADTQYF.